Given below is one TCR beta chain in context. TCRdb reprocessed the 5' RACE reads, with one entry per CDR3 protein and no DNA. This sample's clone table lists under 200,000 distinct CDR3 sequences. The sample belongs to a study of T cells expressing NK-cell markers. CDR3 length: 16 amino acids. Germline V gene sequence: CDR1 LNHNV, CDR2 YYDKDF (reference sequence). The chain links TRBV15 to TRBJ2-1. This sequence originates from a woman between 18 and 69 years old in good health. The sample consisted of blood T cells: a sorted CD56 or NKG2C T cell subset, CD4+ or CD8+ T cells, or bulk PBMC T cells (not recorded which). The CDR3 spells CATSRDGGSSYNEQFF.